This is a list of T cell receptor beta chains from one sample in a study of CD8+CD57+ T cells in acquired aplastic anemia. Each CDR3 protein gets one entry after TCRdb re-called the reads with MiXCR. The sample yields under 250,000 distinct CDR3 sequences, roughly two thirds seen once. The source material was sorted CD4+, CD8+, or CD8+CD57+ T cells (not recorded which) from PBMCs. These receptors came from a human donor with aplastic anemia. The CDR3 runs from the conserved cysteine through the conserved F or W. The D gene is left open where the match is weak. Clone size, where shown, is once, few, many, or a class for clones that have expanded.

D gene: NA; clone size: NA; J gene: TRBJ2-1; V gene: TRBV12-3/TRBV12-4; CDR3 protein: CASSYGVRNNEQFF; CDR3 DNA: TGTGCCAGCAGCTACGGGGTGCGGAACAATGAGCAGTTCTTC
D gene: TRBD1; clone size: NA; J gene: TRBJ1-2; V gene: TRBV20-1; CDR3 protein: CSAKTGVDYGYTF; CDR3 DNA: TGCAGTGCAAAGACAGGGGTCGACTATGGCTACACCTTC
D gene: NA; clone size: NA; J gene: TRBJ2-1; V gene: TRBV7-9; CDR3 protein: CASSPLAEQGEQFF; CDR3 DNA: TGTGCTAGCAGCCCGCTAGCTGAGCAGGGTGAGCAGTTCTTC
D gene: NA; clone size: NA; J gene: TRBJ2-7; V gene: TRBV2; CDR3 protein: CASSLSGTIYEQYF; CDR3 DNA: TGTGCCAGCAGCCTTTCCGGGACAATTTACGAGCAGTACTTC
D gene: NA; clone size: NA; J gene: TRBJ1-1; V gene: TRBV7-9; CDR3 protein: CASSRYGGNTEAFF; CDR3 DNA: TGTGCCAGCAGCCGTTACGGGGGGAACACTGAAGCTTTCTTT
D gene: NA; clone size: NA; J gene: TRBJ2-1; V gene: TRBV24-1; CDR3 protein: CATSDAVTGDSYNEQFF; CDR3 DNA: TGTGCCACCAGTGATGCTGTGACAGGCGATTCCTACAATGAGCAGTTCTTC
D gene: TRBD1; clone size: NA; J gene: TRBJ1-1; V gene: TRBV10-1; CDR3 protein: CASTPRRGLDMNTEAFF; CDR3 DNA: TGCGCCAGCACCCCCCGAAGGGGGCTCGACATGAACACTGAAGCTTTCTTT
D gene: NA; clone size: NA; J gene: TRBJ2-7; V gene: TRBV5-1; CDR3 protein: CASSFGWGQGSYEQYF; CDR3 DNA: TGCGCCAGCAGCTTCGGTTGGGGGCAGGGTTCCTACGAGCAGTACTTC
D gene: NA; clone size: NA; J gene: TRBJ2-7; V gene: TRBV20-1; CDR3 protein: CSARGHLGGDEQYF; CDR3 DNA: TGCAGTGCTAGAGGACATTTAGGTGGAGACGAGCAGTACTTC
D gene: NA; clone size: NA; J gene: TRBJ2-5; V gene: TRBV11-2; CDR3 protein: CASSLEAGLGGRDQETQYF; CDR3 DNA: TGTGCCAGCAGCTTAGAAGCGGGGCTCGGGGGCCGTGACCAAGAGACCCAGTACTTC
D gene: TRBD1; clone size: NA; J gene: TRBJ2-7; V gene: TRBV7-9; CDR3 protein: CASSLDGTGDFF; CDR3 DNA: TGTGCCAGCAGCTTAGACGGGACAGGGGATTTCTTC
D gene: NA; clone size: NA; J gene: TRBJ2-2; V gene: TRBV15; CDR3 protein: CATSRGDHDAGTGELFF; CDR3 DNA: TGTGCCACCAGCAGAGGCGACCATGATGCGGGCACCGGGGAGCTGTTTTTT
D gene: TRBD2; clone size: few; J gene: TRBJ2-1; V gene: TRBV19; CDR3 protein: CASTTSGRAPNEQFF; CDR3 DNA: TGTGCCAGTACGACTAGCGGGAGGGCACCCAATGAGCAGTTCTTC
D gene: NA; clone size: many; J gene: TRBJ2-7; V gene: TRBV7-8; CDR3 protein: CASSLGPSYEQYF; CDR3 DNA: TGTGCCAGCAGCTTAGGGCCCTCCTACGAGCAGTACTTC
D gene: TRBD2; clone size: NA; J gene: TRBJ2-7; V gene: TRBV15; CDR3 protein: CATSPRTSGSGEQYF; CDR3 DNA: TGTGCCACCAGCCCTCGGACTAGCGGGAGTGGCGAGCAGTACTTC
D gene: TRBD1; clone size: few; J gene: TRBJ1-2; V gene: TRBV7-8; CDR3 protein: CASSSGQGFGYTF; CDR3 DNA: TGTGCCAGCAGCTCGGGACAGGGCTTCGGCTACACCTTC
D gene: NA; clone size: NA; J gene: TRBJ2-1; V gene: TRBV14; CDR3 protein: CASSQLSLNNEQFF; CDR3 DNA: TGTGCCAGCAGCCAACTGTCTCTAAACAATGAGCAGTTCTTC
D gene: NA; clone size: once; J gene: TRBJ2-7; V gene: TRBV10-3; CDR3 protein: CAIRDGTLSYEQYF; CDR3 DNA: TGTGCCATCAGGGACGGGACTCTCTCCTACGAGCAGTACTTC
D gene: NA; clone size: NA; J gene: TRBJ1-1; V gene: TRBV2; CDR3 protein: CASSGQFRGTEAFF; CDR3 DNA: TGTGCCAGCAGTGGACAGTTTAGAGGGACTGAAGCTTTCTTT
D gene: TRBD2; clone size: many; J gene: TRBJ2-7; V gene: TRBV20-1; CDR3 protein: CSAREGTSGGAYEQYF; CDR3 DNA: TGCAGTGCTAGAGAAGGGACTAGCGGGGGGGCCTACGAGCAGTACTTC
D gene: NA; clone size: few; J gene: TRBJ2-7; V gene: TRBV10-3; CDR3 protein: CAISEELLSSYEQYF; CDR3 DNA: TGTGCCATCAGTGAAGAACTCCTGAGCTCCTACGAGCAGTACTTC
D gene: NA; clone size: few; J gene: TRBJ2-3; V gene: TRBV10-3; CDR3 protein: CAISEPSLSTDTQYF; CDR3 DNA: TGTGCCATCAGTGAGCCTAGCCTTAGCACAGATACGCAGTATTTT
D gene: TRBD2; clone size: few; J gene: TRBJ2-5; V gene: TRBV20-1; CDR3 protein: CSARLAGRETQYF; CDR3 DNA: TGCAGTGCTAGACTAGCGGGTCGAGAGACCCAGTACTTC
D gene: TRBD1; clone size: NA; J gene: TRBJ1-2; V gene: TRBV20-1; CDR3 protein: CSARDPGTGGGYTF; CDR3 DNA: TGCAGTGCTAGAGATCCCGGGACAGGGGGTGGCTACACCTTC
D gene: NA; clone size: NA; J gene: TRBJ2-5; V gene: TRBV6-1; CDR3 protein: CASAGGGGETQYF; CDR3 DNA: TGTGCCAGCGCCGGGGGCGGGGGTGAGACCCAGTACTTC
D gene: TRBD1; clone size: few; J gene: TRBJ2-1; V gene: TRBV6-5; CDR3 protein: CASRGETGYNEQFF; CDR3 DNA: TGTGCCAGCAGAGGGGAGACAGGGTACAATGAGCAGTTCTTC
D gene: NA; clone size: NA; J gene: TRBJ1-2; V gene: TRBV12-3/TRBV12-4; CDR3 protein: CASTFEGAPYGYTF; CDR3 DNA: TGTGCCAGCACCTTTGAAGGGGCACCCTATGGCTACACCTTC
D gene: NA; clone size: once; J gene: TRBJ2-7; V gene: TRBV7-9; CDR3 protein: CASSFAGPYEQYF; CDR3 DNA: TGTGCCAGCAGCTTTGCCGGCCCCTACGAGCAGTACTTC
D gene: NA; clone size: NA; J gene: TRBJ2-3; V gene: TRBV7-2; CDR3 protein: CASSPQGEWTDTQYF; CDR3 DNA: TGTGCCAGCAGCCCACAAGGGGAGTGGACAGATACGCAGTATTTT
D gene: NA; clone size: NA; J gene: TRBJ1-1; V gene: TRBV10-1; CDR3 protein: CASKAGRNTEAFF; CDR3 DNA: TGCGCCAGCAAGGCAGGTCGGAACACTGAAGCTTTCTTT
D gene: NA; clone size: NA; J gene: TRBJ2-3; V gene: TRBV2; CDR3 protein: CASSLPFTDTQYF; CDR3 DNA: TGTGCCAGCAGTCTTCCATTCACAGATACGCAGTATTTT
D gene: TRBD1; clone size: NA; J gene: TRBJ2-5; V gene: TRBV24-1; CDR3 protein: CATSDLQDRGQQETQYF; CDR3 DNA: TGTGCCACCAGTGATTTGCAGGACAGGGGACAACAAGAGACCCAGTACTTC
D gene: TRBD1; clone size: NA; J gene: TRBJ1-2; V gene: TRBV20-1; CDR3 protein: CSTEVPALRDRADYGYTF; CDR3 DNA: TGCAGTACCGAGGTTCCCGCCTTACGGGACAGGGCGGACTATGGCTACACCTTC
D gene: NA; clone size: few; J gene: TRBJ1-5; V gene: TRBV20-1; CDR3 protein: CSAKVYQPQHF; CDR3 DNA: TGCAGTGCTAAGGTGTATCAGCCCCAGCATTTT
D gene: NA; clone size: NA; J gene: TRBJ2-7; V gene: TRBV20-1; CDR3 protein: CSPNPTGLHEQYF; CDR3 DNA: TGCAGTCCTAACCCCACAGGGTTGCACGAGCAGTACTTC
D gene: TRBD1; clone size: many; J gene: TRBJ1-3; V gene: TRBV6-5; CDR3 protein: CASSGTGSSGNTIYF; CDR3 DNA: TGTGCCAGCAGTGGGACAGGGAGCTCTGGAAACACCATATATTTT